The next 28 T cell receptor beta chains were all read from a single sample in a study of T cell responses to AZD1222 COVID-19 vaccine. TCRdb's copy holds only in-frame clones and misses some; the assay was immunoSEQ multiplex PCR. In the table there are about 130,000 clones, about nine tenths of which are singletons. The sample consisted of peripheral blood, taken on day 0 of AZD1222 vaccination. The receptor set was obtained from an adult in good health.

CDR3 loop: CASSGDSSGANVLTF. CDR3 nucleotides: TGTGCCAGCAGTGGGGACAGCTCTGGGGCCAACGTCCTGACTTTC. The chain uses TRBV6-4 and TRBJ2-6, with TRBD1 matching over 7 bases. CDR1 and CDR2 (germline): MRHNA, SNTAGT. After removal of 4 bases from V and 0 bases from J, the junction contained 0 bases not matched to a gene. CDR3 size: 15 residues.

The rearrangement links TRBV9 to TRBJ1-5; D is perhaps TRBD1 (6 bases). The V end lost 10 bases, the J end lost 0 bases, and 23 bases lay between the germline ends. Germline assignment: CDR1 SGDLS and CDR2 YYNGEE. This CDR3 is built from 17 residues. CDR3 nucleotide sequence: TGTGCCCTAAGGGGGAGGGGCCAGGGGTATAGCAATCAGCCCCAGCATTTT. The encoded protein is CALRGRGQGYSNQPQHF. Together with reference TRBV9 and TRBJ1-5, the CDR3 gives the full variable domain: DSGVTQTPKHLITATGQRVTLRCSPRSGDLSVYWYQQSLDQGLQFLIQYYNGEERAKGNILERFSAQQFPDLHSELNLSSLELGDSALYFCALRGRGQGYSNQPQHFGDGTRLSIL.

The genes are TRBV18 and TRBJ2-7; D unclear. CDR1 is KGHSH and CDR2 is LQKENI in the germline V gene. The length of the CDR3 is 12 residues. The ends were cut back, 3 bases at V and 4 bases at J, with 7 bases in the middle. Here the CDR3 DNA reads TGTGCCAGCTCACCCTTACCGTACGAGCAGTACTTC. Translation gives CASSPLPYEQYF.

J is TRBJ1-2 and V is TRBV9; the match to TRBD1 covers 10 bases. This CDR3 comprises 14 residues. The junction had 4 bases not matched to a gene; V was cut back by 3 bases and J by 5 bases. CDR1 is SGDLS and CDR2 is YYNGEE in the germline V gene. CDR3 DNA sequence: TGTGCCAGCAGCGAGCGGACAGGGGGGTATGGCTACACCTTC. It translates to CASSERTGGYGYTF. Variable domain in full (rest from reference TRBV9 and TRBJ1-2): DSGVTQTPKHLITATGQRVTLRCSPRSGDLSVYWYQQSLDQGLQFLIQYYNGEERAKGNILERFSAQQFPDLHSELNLSSLELGDSALYFCASSERTGGYGYTFGSGTRLTVV.

V usage is TRBV2 and J usage is TRBJ1-5, with D uncertain. The germline V gene has CDR1 SNHLY and CDR2 FYNNEI. The CDR3 is 13 residues long. The V end was cut by 4 bases, the J end by 1 base, with 5 bases between. The CDR3 region is CASSVESNQPQHF. As DNA, the CDR3 is TGTGCCAGCAGTGTGGAGAGCAATCAGCCCCAGCATTTT.

The chain links TRBV2 to TRBJ2-7; the D is unclear. Looked up from germline, CDR1 is SNHLY and CDR2 is FYNNEI. This CDR3 region has 13 residues. V was shortened by 8 bases and J by 0 bases, with 11 bases between the two germline ends. The CDR3 sequence is CASGDSTSYEQYF. The DNA for the CDR3 is TGTGCCAGCGGCGATTCCACCTCCTACGAGCAGTACTTC.

V gene TRBV30 combines with J gene TRBJ1-1; 9 positions match TRBD1. V was clipped by 4 bases and J by 0 bases; unmatched bases: 9. CDR1 is GTSNPN, CDR2 SVGIG, per germline (reference sequence). This CDR3 contains 16 residues. Written as DNA, the CDR3 is TGTGCCTGGACCAAACCGACAGGGGGAATGAACACTGAAGCTTTCTTT. It codes for CAWTKPTGGMNTEAFF. The entire variable domain, with the rest obtained from reference TRBV30 and TRBJ1-1, is as follows: SQTIHQWPATLVQPVGSPLSLECTVEGTSNPNLYWYRQAAGRGLQLLFYSVGIGQISSEVPQNLSASRPQDRQFILSSKKLLLSDSGFYLCAWTKPTGGMNTEAFFGQGTRLTVV.

The DNA of the CDR3 is TGTGCCTGGTCCAAACGGCGCAGCGATGAGCAGTTCTTC. As protein: CAWSKRRSDEQFF. V is TRBV30 and J is TRBJ2-1; D is undetermined. The CDR3 sequence is 13 residues long. Trimming took 5 bases from V and 8 from J, leaving 16 bases between them. Germline V gives CDR1 GTSNPN, CDR2 SVGIG (reference sequence).

The rearrangement joins TRBV6-5 to TRBJ2-7, with D tentatively TRBD2 (5 bases). CDR3 size: 14 residues. Deletions cut 4 bases from V and 8 bases from J, with 18 bases between. Germline CDR1 MNHEY, CDR2 SVGAGI. The CDR3, as DNA: TGTGCCAGCAGTTCCTCCAGACGCAGCGGTAAGCAGTACTTC. Its translation is CASSSSRRSGKQYF.

This clone is a singleton in its sample. One end of the junction is discordant with germline, which a read error may explain. The V call is TRBV28, the J call TRBJ2-7; no clear D gene. The CDR3 length is 12 residues. CDR1 is MDHEN and CDR2 is SYDVKM in the germline V gene. For the CDR3, the DNA is TGTGCCAGCAGATTATCGGGTTACGAGCAGTACTTC. Translated: CASRLSGYEQYF.

This clone was picked up one time. This same CDR3 is encoded by further DNA sequences in the sample. The chain links TRBV29-1 to TRBJ1-1; no clear D gene. V was trimmed by 4 bases and J by 5 bases, leaving 11 bases between them. The CDR3 has 12 residues. Germline V lookup: CDR1 SQVTM, CDR2 ANQGSEA. In nucleotides, the CDR3 is TGCAGCGTTGTTCCCCGAGGGACTGAAGCTTTCTTT. Amino acid sequence: CSVVPRGTEAFF.

J is TRBJ1-1 and V is TRBV9; maybe TRBD1 (5 bases). Trimming cost V 4 bases and J 4 bases, with 11 bases left between them. Germline V gene data show CDR1 as SGDLS and CDR2 as YYNGEE. This CDR3 spans 13 amino acids. This chain's CDR3 is CASSLGGSTEAFF. The CDR3 DNA sequence: TGTGCCAGCAGCTTGGGGGGTAGCACTGAAGCTTTCTTT. The variable domain in full, with the rest retrieved from reference TRBV9 and TRBJ1-1, is DSGVTQTPKHLITATGQRVTLRCSPRSGDLSVYWYQQSLDQGLQFLIQYYNGEERAKGNILERFSAQQFPDLHSELNLSSLELGDSALYFCASSLGGSTEAFFGQGTRLTVV.

The chain is built from TRBV2 and TRBJ1-2; a possible D gene is TRBD1 (6 bases). Germline CDR1 reads SNHLY; CDR2 reads FYNNEI. The CDR3 loop spans 15 amino acids. The V and J ends lost 6 bases and 6 bases respectively, with 20 bases between them. CDR3 in amino acids: CASRLSSGTNNGYTF. The DNA for the CDR3 is TGTGCCAGCAGGCTCAGCTCGGGGACAAATAATGGCTACACCTTC.

The V call is TRBV30, the J call TRBJ1-3; D remains ambiguous. This CDR3 is built from 12 residues. Trimming stripped 5 bases from V and 3 bases from J, with 8 bases between. The germline CDR1 and CDR2 sequences are GTSNPN and SVGIG (reference sequence). The CDR3 DNA reads as TGTGCCTGGGGTTTTTATGGAAACACCATATATTTT. Amino acid sequence: CAWGFYGNTIYF. The entire variable domain, with the rest obtained from reference TRBV30 and TRBJ1-3, is as follows: SQTIHQWPATLVQPVGSPLSLECTVEGTSNPNLYWYRQAAGRGLQLLFYSVGIGQISSEVPQNLSASRPQDRQFILSSKKLLLSDSGFYLCAWGFYGNTIYFGEGSWLTVV.

This rearrangement joins TRBV19 to TRBJ1-3, with unresolved D. This CDR3 is 14 amino acids long. Germline V gene sequence: CDR1 LNHDA, CDR2 SQIVND (reference sequence). The V gene lost 7 bases and the J gene lost 4 bases, with 14 bases spanning the gap. CDR3 DNA: TGTGCCAGTAAAACTTATAAAGGAGGAAACACCATATATTTT. This gives the protein CASKTYKGGNTIYF.

This rearrangement joins TRBV11-2 to TRBJ2-3, with a tentative D call TRBD2 (6 bases). Germline CDR1 reads SGHAT; CDR2 reads FQNNGV. The CDR3 covers 16 residues. V lost 1 base and J lost 2, with 13 bases in between. The DNA of the CDR3 is TGTGCCAGCAGCTTAGGGGGGGTTCCTCTCACAGATACGCAGTATTTT. It is translated as CASSLGGVPLTDTQYF.

The J gene is TRBJ2-5, the V gene TRBV6-2 or TRBV6-3; 10 positions match TRBD2. Germline V gives CDR1 MNHEY, CDR2 SVGEGT. The CDR3 consists of 16 residues. Trimming at V came to 5 bases and at J to 2 bases, leaving 8 bases not matched to a gene. The CDR3 sequence: CASSHSSGGLQETQYF. In DNA form, the CDR3 reads TGTGCCAGCAGTCATTCTAGCGGGGGCCTTCAAGAGACCCAGTACTTC.

The J gene is TRBJ2-3, the V gene TRBV27; D is unresolved. This CDR3 has 13 residues. V shed 2 bases and J shed 2 bases, with 5 bases lying between them. Looked up from germline, CDR1 is MNHEY and CDR2 is SMNVEV (reference sequence). The CDR3 bases are TGTGCCAGCAGTTTAGCCAACACAGATACGCAGTATTTT. This sequence encodes CASSLANTDTQYF.

Comments on this clone: Other DNA sequences in the same sample also yield this CDR3. V and J are TRBV5-6 and TRBJ2-3, with D unresolved. Trimming shortened V by 0 bases and J by 0 bases, and 8 bases separated the two germline ends. Germline CDR1 SGHDT, CDR2 YYEEEE. The CDR3 totals 15 residues. The CDR3 spells CASSLGQSSTDTQYF. The CDR3 coding sequence is TGTGCCAGCAGCTTGGGGCAGTCTAGCACAGATACGCAGTATTTT.

This chain connects TRBV5-1 to TRBJ1-2; 12 bases agree with TRBD1. Per germline, CDR1 SGHRS and CDR2 YFSETQ. Trimming took 6 bases from V and 4 from J; bases not matched to a gene: 4. The CDR3 is 14 residues long. CDR3 nucleotide sequence: TGCGCCAGCACCCCGGGACAGGGGGCCTATGGCTACACCTTC. It translates to CASTPGQGAYGYTF.

This chain connects TRBV30 to TRBJ1-5; D is undetermined. This CDR3 contains 12 residues. CDR1 and CDR2 (germline): GTSNPN, SVGIG (reference sequence). The V gene lost 1 base and the J gene lost 6 bases, with 7 bases spanning the gap. DNA of the CDR3: TGTGCCTGGAGTGGGGGAGTTCAGCCCCAGCATTTT. Protein product: CAWSGGVQPQHF.

CDR3 region: CASSGTGTGSGADTQYF. The CDR3 DNA reads as TGTGCCAGCAGCGGCACGGGAACGGGGTCAGGGGCAGATACGCAGTATTTT. The V call is TRBV7-2, the J call TRBJ2-3; D is possibly TRBD1 (6 bases). The CDR3 length is 17 residues. Germline V lookup: CDR1 SGHTA, CDR2 FQGNSA. Trimming left V 5 bases short and J 4 bases short, with 22 bases between.

The V call is TRBV20-1, the J call TRBJ1-2; the D is unclear. The CDR3 has 10 amino acids. In germline, CDR1 is DFQATT, CDR2 SNEGSKA (reference sequence). The CDR3 nucleotides read TGCAGGGTAGACGGCGGTGGCTACACCTTC. Amino acids: CRVDGGGYTF.

The gene calls are TRBV7-2 and TRBJ1-5; D gene uncertain. Trimming took off 4 bases at V and 2 bases at J, with 9 bases between the two ends. CDR1 and CDR2 from the germline V gene are SGHTA and FQGNSA. This CDR3 has 14 amino acids. The CDR3 spells CASSSRQGNQPQHF. As DNA, the CDR3 is TGTGCCAGCAGCTCCCGACAAGGCAATCAGCCCCAGCATTTT.

A single count supports this clone. V is TRBV28 and J is TRBJ1-3; 7 bases map to TRBD1. The CDR3 contains 14 residues. CDR1 is MDHEN, CDR2 SYDVKM, per germline. The junction had 4 bases not matched to a gene; V was cut back by 6 bases and J by 2 bases. The CDR3 reads CASSRQGAGNTIYF. CDR3 nucleotide sequence: TGTGCCAGCAGCCGACAGGGCGCTGGAAACACCATATATTTT.

The chain recombines TRBV6-5 with TRBJ2-5; 8 bases align to TRBD2. The ends lost 5 bases at V and 5 bases at J; junction bases unmatched: 7. The germline CDR1 and CDR2 sequences are MNHEY and SVGAGI. CDR3 length: 14 amino acids. The CDR3 spells CASSRSGGMETQYF. CDR3 in DNA: TGTGCCAGCAGTAGAAGCGGGGGAATGGAGACCCAGTACTTC.

The V call is TRBV6-5, the J call TRBJ2-5, with D possibly TRBD2 on 6 matching bases. Trimming left V 8 bases short and J 7 bases short, with 14 bases between. The CDR3 runs 12 residues. Germline loops: CDR1 MNHEY, CDR2 SVGAGI. CDR3 protein: CASVQVGRTQYF. The CDR3 coding sequence is TGTGCCAGCGTTCAAGTCGGGAGGACCCAGTACTTC.

This chain uses TRBV7-9 with TRBJ2-7, with 11 positions matching TRBD1. V lost 5 bases and J lost 5; bases outside the gene matches: 2. Germline lookup yields CDR1 SEHNR and CDR2 FQNEAQ (reference sequence). This CDR3 spans 13 amino acids. CDR3 coding DNA: TGTGCCAGCAGCCGGGGACAGGGGGACGAGCAGTACTTC. Residues: CASSRGQGDEQYF.